Shown below are 9 T cell receptor beta chains from a single sample sequenced in a study of graft-versus-host responses after intestinal transplantation. Clones were read by immunoSEQ multiplex PCR, and TCRdb kept only the in-frame ones, dropping some. The table lists about 120,000 clones, 85% to 95% of them singletons. These TCRs are of unknown antigen specificity. Here the sequenced sample was unstimulated CD8+ T cells sorted from spleen or lymph node cells, taken before intestinal transplant. The receptors here all came from a human donor who received an intestinal transplant.

The chain joins TRBV13 to TRBJ2-6, with 7 bases that match TRBD2. V was pared by 4 bases and J by 0 bases, with 6 bases of the junction left unmatched. This CDR3 comprises 17 residues. Germline V CDR1 and CDR2: PRHDT, FYEKMQ (reference sequence). The CDR3 bases are TGTGCCAGCAGCTCACAGACGGGGGGCTCTGGGGCCAACGTCCTGACTTTC. Translation gives CASSSQTGGSGANVLTF.

V is TRBV28 and J is TRBJ2-3; D unclear. Per germline, CDR1 MDHEN and CDR2 SYDVKM. This CDR3 contains 13 residues. V was trimmed by 4 bases and J by 3 bases, leaving 8 bases between them. The CDR3 region is CASSSDSTDTQYF. Written as DNA, the CDR3 is TGTGCCAGCAGTTCCGATTCGACAGATACGCAGTATTTT. Together with reference TRBV28 and TRBJ2-3, the CDR3 gives the full variable domain: DVKVTQSSRYLVKRTGEKVFLECVQDMDHENMFWYRQDPGLGLRLIYFSYDVKMKEKGDIPEGYSVSREKKERFSLILESASTNQTSMYLCASSSDSTDTQYFGPGTRLTVL.

Concerning this clone: The sample carries other DNA sequences with the same CDR3. The chain recombines TRBV9 with TRBJ2-1; the D is unclear. Trimming left V 0 bases short and J 3 bases short, with 10 bases between. The CDR3 runs 15 residues. CDR1 is SGDLS and CDR2 is YYNGEE in the germline V gene. The CDR3 sequence is CASSVGASGYNEQFF. The CDR3 bases are TGTGCCAGCAGCGTAGGAGCATCGGGCTACAATGAGCAGTTCTTC.

This sequence joins TRBV30 and TRBJ2-7, with 7 nucleotides matching TRBD1. The J segment lost 1 base and the V segment lost 4 bases, leaving 10 bases of the junction unmatched. Germline CDR1 reads GTSNPN; CDR2 reads SVGIG (reference sequence). CDR3 length equals 15 residues. The CDR3 sequence: CAWKSPRDSSYEQYF. The CDR3 DNA reads TGTGCCTGGAAGTCACCGAGGGACAGTTCCTACGAGCAGTACTTC.

DNA of the CDR3: TGTGCCAGCAGTTACTATATGGGTGAAAAACTGTTTTTT. Translating gives CASSYYMGEKLFF. J is TRBJ1-4 and V is TRBV6-5; D uncertain. Germline V CDR1 and CDR2: MNHEY, SVGAGI. The ends were cut back, 1 base at V and 7 bases at J, with 7 bases in the middle. This CDR3 has 13 amino acids.

The chain has TRBV2 and TRBJ1-2, with D hard to call. V shed 3 bases and J shed 0 bases, with 5 bases lying between them. The CDR3 is made up of 13 amino acids. Germline CDR1 and CDR2: SNHLY and FYNNEI. CDR3 coding DNA: TGTGCCAGCAGTGAGAAGACTAACTATGGCTACACCTTC. It encodes CASSEKTNYGYTF.

This clone is a singleton in its sample. This rearrangement joins TRBV10-3 to TRBJ1-6; D is possibly TRBD1 (6 bases). Trimming cost V 4 bases and J 7 bases, with 8 bases left between them. This CDR3 has 13 residues. The germline V gene encodes CDR1 ENHRY and CDR2 SYGVKD. This chain's CDR3 is CAISVQGNSPLHF. The CDR3 nucleotides are TGTGCCATCAGTGTTCAGGGGAATTCACCCCTCCACTTT.

This chain connects TRBV4-1 to TRBJ2-3, with TRBD2 matching 12 bases. The CDR3 has 18 amino acids. V shed 3 bases, J shed 2 bases, and the junction held 9 bases outside the gene matches. CDR1 and CDR2 from the germline V gene are MGHRA and YSYEKL. The CDR3 nucleotides are TGCGCCAGCAGCCAGGAGCCTCTAGCGGGAGGGAACACAGATACGCAGTATTTT. It is translated as CASSQEPLAGGNTDTQYF.

The chain carries TRBV6-5 and TRBJ2-7; 9 bases line up with TRBD1. The germline CDR1 and CDR2 sequences are MNHEY and SVGAGI. This CDR3 is 15 amino acids long. Unmatched junction bases numbered 10, after V lost 3 bases and J lost 7 bases. The CDR3 is CASSYWGQGRDEQYF. The CDR3 nucleotides are TGTGCCAGCAGTTATTGGGGACAGGGTAGAGATGAGCAGTACTTC.